The rows below give T cell receptor beta chains drawn from one sample of a study of OX40 agonist ivuxolimab in advanced cancers. Here immunoSEQ multiplex PCR was the method, and the copy in TCRdb shows in-frame clones only, minus some. The table has approximately 100,000 clones, 90% seen once. The starting material was CD4+ or CD8+ T cells sorted from blood, obtained in a trial of the OX40 agonist ivuxolimab. Receptors originate from an adult with an advanced solid tumor such as melanoma, head and neck, liver or kidney cancer. Each CDR3 is given without its conserved first and last residue. The D gene is left open where the match is weak.

CDR3	V	D	J
ASRYSRRNTEAF	TRBV25-1	.	TRBJ1-1
ASSVENGYEQY	TRBV6-4	.	TRBJ2-7
ASSPGLAGVDTQY	TRBV2	TRBD2	TRBJ2-3
ASSVVEGSYEQY	TRBV9	.	TRBJ2-7
ASSFGGRTDTQY	TRBV7-2	.	TRBJ2-3
ASSRAGVLADTQY	TRBV19	.	TRBJ2-3
ATSRFRGAYEQY	TRBV15	.	TRBJ2-7
ASSYSLQGDEQF	TRBV6-6	.	TRBJ2-1
ASSLGLVSEQY	TRBV11-2	.	TRBJ2-7
ASSHPQGALSYEQY	TRBV7-2	.	TRBJ2-7
ASSGAGSYNEQF	TRBV7-2	.	TRBJ2-1
ASSVYQPGELF	TRBV2	.	TRBJ2-2
ASTFSGTTDTQY	TRBV5-1	TRBD2	TRBJ2-3